The next 15 T cell receptor beta chains were all read from a single sample in a study of control samples from healthy donors and cancer patients. The table came from immunoSEQ multiplex PCR; TCRdb's copy has only in-frame clones and leaves some out. The sample contains about 140,000 clones, less than 95% of which appear only once. The source material was blood. These receptors originate from a man between 18 and 35 years old in good health.

The genes are TRBV30 and TRBJ2-7; D may be TRBD1 (5 bases). The V end was cut by 1 base, the J end by 4 bases, with 17 bases between. The CDR3 has 15 amino acids. The germline gives CDR1 GTSNPN, CDR2 SVGIG (reference sequence). CDR3 coding DNA: TGTGCCTGGAGTGAAGGGGCAGCCTCTTCTTACGAGCAGTACTTC. It specifies CAWSEGAASSYEQYF.

The V gene is TRBV5-5, the J gene TRBJ1-1, with D maybe TRBD1 (6 bases). The V and J ends lost 4 bases and 5 bases respectively, with 18 bases between them. The CDR3 totals 15 residues. Germline V lookup: CDR1 SGHKS, CDR2 YYEKEE (reference sequence). In DNA form, the CDR3 reads TGTGCCAGCAGCAGTACAGGGAGTTTGGGAACTGAAGCTTTCTTT. It codes for CASSSTGSLGTEAFF.

The V gene is TRBV12-3 or TRBV12-4, the J gene TRBJ1-5; the D gene is possibly TRBD1 (5 bases). The CDR3 is 11 amino acids. Trimming took off 5 bases at V and 16 bases at J, with 15 bases between the two ends. CDR3 protein: CASSPGTVQHF. Written as DNA, the CDR3 is TGTGCCAGCAGTCCCGGGACTGTCCAACATTTT.

The V and J genes are TRBV7-9 and TRBJ1-2; tentatively, D is TRBD1 (6 bases). The CDR3 loop spans 16 amino acids. CDR1 and CDR2 (germline): SEHNR, FQNEAQ (reference sequence). V was shortened by 4 bases and J by 3 bases, with 18 bases between the two germline ends. The CDR3 region is CASSSVPGTPDYGYTF. CDR3 DNA: TGTGCCAGCAGCTCGGTACCCGGGACACCGGACTATGGCTACACCTTC. Supplemented by reference TRBV7-9 and TRBJ1-2, the full variable domain reads DTGVSQNPRHKITKRGQNVTFRCDPISEHNRLYWYRQTLGQGPEFLTYFQNEAQLEKSRLLSDRFSAERPKGSFSTLEIQRTEQGDSAMYLCASSSVPGTPDYGYTFGSGTRLTVV.

The genes are TRBV6-1 and TRBJ2-2; D is possibly TRBD1 or TRBD2 (5 bases each). V was clipped by 2 bases and J by 5 bases, with 15 bases between them. Germline CDR1 MNHNS, CDR2 SASEGT. CDR3 length: 16 amino acids. CDR3 in amino acids: CASSEIPGEGTGELFF. Written as DNA, the CDR3 is TGTGCCAGCAGTGAAATCCCAGGCGAGGGGACCGGGGAGCTGTTTTTT.

This clone was found a few times. The chain carries TRBV5-1 and TRBJ1-5; D ambiguous. The CDR3 is 13 residues long. Germline V lookup: CDR1 SGHRS, CDR2 YFSETQ. Trimming removed 2 bases from V and 7 bases from J, with 10 bases in between. CDR3 residues: CASSFEVGQPQHF. CDR3 nucleotide sequence: TGCGCCAGCAGCTTCGAGGTAGGCCAGCCCCAGCATTTT.

Worth noting for this clone: Other DNA sequences in this sample translate to the same CDR3. V is TRBV5-1 and J is TRBJ2-5, with D uncertain. Germline loops: CDR1 SGHRS, CDR2 YFSETQ. The CDR3 runs 14 residues. V lost 0 bases and J lost 5, with 11 bases in between. This CDR3 is CASSLEFGGETQYF. CDR3 DNA: TGCGCCAGCAGCTTGGAGTTTGGTGGGGAGACCCAGTACTTC.

This chain uses TRBV28 with TRBJ1-1, with no clear D. There are 11 residues in the CDR3. Per the germline V gene, CDR1 is MDHEN and CDR2 is SYDVKM. Between the trimmed V and J ends, which lost 5 bases and 11 bases, there was a span of 12 bases. The CDR3 nucleotides are TGTGCCAGCAGTCTGGGGTTGGGGGCTTTCTTT. Protein product: CASSLGLGAFF. Full variable domain (rest looked up from reference TRBV28 and TRBJ1-1): DVKVTQSSRYLVKRTGEKVFLECVQDMDHENMFWYRQDPGLGLRLIYFSYDVKMKEKGDIPEGYSVSREKKERFSLILESASTNQTSMYLCASSLGLGAFFGQGTRLTVV.

This clone was counted once. The rearrangement links TRBV4-1 to TRBJ1-2; possible D gene TRBD1, 6 bases. Trimming removed 7 bases from V and 6 bases from J, with 15 bases in between. This CDR3 comprises 13 residues. CDR1 and CDR2 from the germline V gene are MGHRA and YSYEKL. The CDR3 DNA sequence: TGCGCCAGCAAGGTAGGCGGGGGCGATGGCTACACCTTC. This translates into CASKVGGGDGYTF.

This clone was observed a handful of times. This rearrangement joins TRBV4-1 to TRBJ1-2; TRBD1 aligns across 7 bases. Germline V gives CDR1 MGHRA, CDR2 YSYEKL. This CDR3 has 15 amino acids. V shed 0 bases and J 6 bases; nucleotides not matched to a gene: 7. Here the CDR3 reads CASSQEYGQDDGYTF. CDR3 sequence (DNA): TGCGCCAGCAGCCAAGAGTACGGACAGGATGATGGCTACACCTTC.

This clone was observed a handful of times. The chain links TRBV2 to TRBJ1-5, with D perhaps matching TRBD1 (6 bases). CDR1 SNHLY and CDR2 FYNNEI come from the germline V gene. The CDR3 is 15 residues long. V lost 6 bases to trimming and J lost 2 bases, with 14 bases between them. The chain's CDR3 is CASRSRGGGNQPQHF. CDR3 coding DNA: TGTGCCAGCAGGAGCAGGGGAGGGGGCAATCAGCCCCAGCATTTT.

Comment on this clone: Other DNA sequences of this sample code for an identical CDR3. This chain uses TRBV9 with TRBJ1-5, with D unresolved. The CDR3 has 14 residues. The germline V gene has CDR1 SGDLS and CDR2 YYNGEE. Trimming stripped 0 bases from V and 3 bases from J, with 7 bases between. CDR3 sequence reads: CASSVGTVNQPQHF. The DNA for the CDR3 is TGTGCCAGCAGCGTAGGGACGGTCAATCAGCCCCAGCATTTT.

Concerning this clone itself: The sample holds other DNA sequences that translate to the same CDR3. The J gene is TRBJ2-3, the V gene TRBV5-1, with TRBD2 matching over 9 bases. The CDR3 totals 17 residues. The V gene end was trimmed by 0 bases and the J gene end by 4 bases; junction bases not matched to a gene: 9. The germline V gene has CDR1 SGHRS and CDR2 YFSETQ. CDR3 protein: CASSLAGGAGGSDTQYF. CDR3 bases: TGCGCCAGCAGCTTGGCCGGGGGAGCGGGGGGTTCAGATACGCAGTATTTT.

J is TRBJ2-7 and V is TRBV11-2, with D perhaps given as TRBD1 or TRBD2 (6 bases each). The V gene's germline CDR1 is SGHAT and CDR2 FQNNGV. The CDR3 runs to 15 residues. The V gene lost 0 bases and the J gene lost 0 bases, with 9 bases spanning the gap. For the CDR3, the DNA is TGTGCCAGCAGCTTAGAGGGGGGCTCCTCCTACGAGCAGTACTTC. Its protein is CASSLEGGSSYEQYF. Complete variable domain (other parts from reference TRBV11-2 and TRBJ2-7): EAGVAQSPRYKIIEKRQSVAFWCNPISGHATLYWYQQILGQGPKLLIQFQNNGVVDDSQLPKDRFSAERLKGVDSTLKIQPAKLEDSAVYLCASSLEGGSSYEQYFGPGTRLTVT.

V gene TRBV24-1 combines with J gene TRBJ2-6, with D unresolved. This CDR3 has 13 amino acids. From germline, CDR1 is KGHDR and CDR2 SFDVKD. The V end lost 7 bases, the J end lost 0 bases, and 3 bases lay between the germline ends. The CDR3 nucleotides read TGTGCCACCAGGGCCTCTGGGGCCAACGTCCTGACTTTC. Its translation is CATRASGANVLTF.